This entry features one T cell receptor (beta chain) sequence. No antigen is known for it. The data derive from a study of T-cell memory formation after mild COVID-19. Constant-segment primers served in 5'RACE that generated TCR alpha and TCR beta cDNA libraries bearing sample barcodes and UMIs. One entry per CDR3 protein, called by TCRdb with MiXCR from the 5' RACE reads. Of tens of thousands of distinct CDR3 sequences listed, 5.5% to 7.5% are singletons. Study-wide results and limits: The main location of contracting CD4+ clones was CM and EM, and that of contracting CD8+ clones was EMRA. Some SARS-CoV-2-responding clones were already detected in memory before infection.

Trimming cost V 1 base and J 2 bases; bases outside gene matches: 10. Germline CDR1 is SGHTA and CDR2 is FQGNSA. The CDR3 extends over 18 amino acids. This chain connects TRBV7-2 to TRBJ1-1; 10 bases match TRBD1. The clonotype originates from a man aged 18 to 35 who had mild COVID-19 (a few samples of this study predate the infection). Cell type and time point are not known. The sample comprised PBMCs or a T cell subset sorted from them (not recorded which). The CDR3 region is CASSLVGTGVGGNTEAFF. CDR3 DNA: TGTGCCAGCAGCTTAGTGGGGACAGGGGTAGGAGGAAACACTGAAGCTTTCTTT.